A single sample gave rise to the 30 T cell receptor beta chains below, sequenced in a study of blood T cell repertoires in COVID-19. Repertoires were generated with immunoSEQ multiplex PCR, while TCRdb's copy carries only in-frame clones and drops some. The sample lists around 54,000 clones, about 89% occurring once. The sequenced sample was peripheral blood. These receptors came from a human donor in a cohort sampled during active COVID-19.

This clone was detected a few times. The chain recombines TRBV28 with TRBJ2-1, with 7 positions matching TRBD2. Germline V CDR1 and CDR2: MDHEN, SYDVKM. CDR3 length equals 13 residues. The junction had 3 bases not matched to a gene; V was cut back by 6 bases and J by 4 bases. The CDR3 bases are TGTGCCAGCAGAAGCGGGGCTTACAATGAGCAGTTCTTC. This sequence encodes CASRSGAYNEQFF.

The rearrangement uses TRBV4-3 and TRBJ2-2, with 10 bases identical to TRBD2. V was clipped by 0 bases and J by 3 bases; unmatched bases: 10. The CDR3 loop spans 19 amino acids. Germline CDR1 is LGHNA and CDR2 is YSLEER. CDR3 region: CASSQDPPSSGSHTGELFF. The CDR3 region has the DNA TGCGCCAGCAGCCAAGATCCCCCCTCTAGCGGGAGTCACACCGGGGAGCTGTTTTTT.

This clone was seen only once. The rearrangement uses TRBV6-5 and TRBJ2-3, with D possibly TRBD2 on 6 matching bases. Germline V gene data show CDR1 as MNHEY and CDR2 as SVGAGI. Trimming took 8 bases from V and 3 from J, leaving 15 bases between them. The CDR3 length is 14 residues. CDR3 residues: CASGGTLGTDTQYF. The CDR3 bases are TGTGCCAGCGGGGGGACCCTAGGGACAGATACGCAGTATTTT.

The CDR3, as DNA: TGTGCCAGCAGTCGGACAGGGCGTGCCTATGGCTACACCTTC. Amino acid sequence: CASSRTGRAYGYTF. The chain couples TRBV28 to TRBJ1-2; 8 bases map to TRBD1. Germline V gene data show CDR1 as MDHEN and CDR2 as SYDVKM. CDR3 length equals 14 residues. The junction had 6 bases not matched to a gene; V was cut back by 5 bases and J by 4 bases.

The chain has TRBV13 and TRBJ2-2; no definite D call. This CDR3 has 13 residues. The V gene lost 1 base and the J gene lost 6 bases, with 6 bases spanning the gap. Germline CDR1 is PRHDT and CDR2 is FYEKMQ (reference sequence). CDR3 sequence (DNA): TGTGCCAGCAGCTTAGACAGTGCCGGGGAGCTGTTTTTT. Protein sequence: CASSLDSAGELFF.

The chain links TRBV18 to TRBJ2-5; D is perhaps TRBD1 (8 bases). CDR1 is KGHSH, CDR2 LQKENI, per germline. The V gene lost 4 bases and the J gene lost 5 bases, with 17 bases spanning the gap. The CDR3 has 15 residues. CDR3 residues: CASSREAGQAETQYF. The CDR3 region has the DNA TGTGCCAGCTCACGCGAAGCGGGACAGGCGGAGACCCAGTACTTC.

The rearrangement joins TRBV7-9 to TRBJ2-5, with 12 positions matching TRBD1. The CDR3 contains 15 residues. The V gene end was trimmed by 6 bases and the J gene end by 5 bases; junction bases not matched to a gene: 7. Germline V gives CDR1 SEHNR, CDR2 FQNEAQ (reference sequence). For the CDR3, the DNA is TGTGCCAGCAGGTATCGGGACAGGGGGCCGGAGACCCAGTACTTC. Its protein product is CASRYRDRGPETQYF.

The rearrangement links TRBV28 to TRBJ1-1; TRBD1 aligns across 10 bases. The CDR3 contains 16 residues. The J segment lost 5 bases and the V segment lost 3 bases, leaving 9 bases of the junction unmatched. Germline V CDR1 and CDR2: MDHEN, SYDVKM. In DNA form, the CDR3 reads TGTGCCAGCAGTTTTGACAGGGGGCGGGTCGGGACTGAAGCTTTCTTT. Its translation is CASSFDRGRVGTEAFF.

In its sample, this clone was seen a few times. The rearrangement links TRBV4-2 to TRBJ1-2; D unresolved. Trimming removed 1 base at V and 4 bases at J, with 13 bases between. The CDR3 is made up of 15 amino acids. Germline V gene data show CDR1 as LGHNA and CDR2 as YNFKEQ. This chain's CDR3 is CASSQGEISGYGYTF. The CDR3 region has the DNA TGTGCCAGCAGCCAAGGGGAGATTTCCGGCTATGGCTACACCTTC.

Here the CDR3 DNA reads TGTGCCAGTAGTAAAACAGGGGACTCTGGAAACACCATATATTTT. Translation gives CASSKTGDSGNTIYF. V gene TRBV19 combines with J gene TRBJ1-3, with TRBD1 matching over 7 bases. The length of the CDR3 is 15 residues. V trimming: 4 bases; J trimming: 0 bases; junction bases outside the gene matches: 3. The V gene's germline CDR1 is LNHDA and CDR2 SQIVND (reference sequence).

The rearrangement uses TRBV4-3 and TRBJ2-7, with 10 bases lining up with TRBD2. Germline assignment: CDR1 LGHNA and CDR2 YSLEER. The trim removed 3 bases at V and 2 bases at J, leaving 10 bases unmatched. This CDR3 is built from 17 residues. In nucleotides, the CDR3 is TGCGCCAGCAGCCAGGACCCGCTAGCGGGGGCCACCTACGAGCAGTACTTC. Amino acid sequence: CASSQDPLAGATYEQYF.

The chain links TRBV7-2 to TRBJ1-4; tentative D call: TRBD1 (5 bases). CDR3 length equals 15 residues. V lost 5 bases, J lost 5 bases, and 15 bases lay in between. Germline CDR1 and CDR2: SGHTA and FQGNSA. The CDR3 sequence is CASSVTGTFNEKLFF. The CDR3 DNA reads as TGTGCCAGCAGCGTCACAGGAACATTCAATGAAAAACTGTTTTTT.

The V gene is TRBV11-2, the J gene TRBJ2-7; no clear D gene. The germline V gene encodes CDR1 SGHAT and CDR2 FQNNGV. There are 13 residues in the CDR3. The V end was cut by 0 bases, the J end by 4 bases, with 7 bases between. CDR3 in DNA: TGTGCCAGCAGCTTAGATCGAGAATACGAGCAGTACTTC. It translates to CASSLDREYEQYF.

The chain joins TRBV7-6 to TRBJ2-1; TRBD2 matches at 9 bases. CDR3 length: 16 residues. V trimming: 6 bases; J trimming: 7 bases; junction bases outside the gene matches: 13. Germline-derived CDR1 and CDR2 are SGHVS and FNYEAQ. CDR3 protein: CASSRPGAGGRNEQFF. CDR3 bases: TGTGCCAGCAGTCGCCCGGGGGCGGGAGGGAGGAATGAGCAGTTCTTC.

This clone was seen once. The rearrangement links TRBV7-2 to TRBJ1-2; D possibly corresponds to TRBD1 (5 bases). The V gene's germline CDR1 is SGHTA and CDR2 FQGNSA. The V gene lost 5 bases and the J gene lost 0 bases, with 13 bases spanning the gap. This CDR3 contains 15 residues. CDR3 nucleotide sequence: TGTGCCAGCAGCCGGGGGGAAGTCTCTAACTATGGCTACACCTTC. This encodes CASSRGEVSNYGYTF.

This clone was picked up a small number of times. V gene TRBV30 combines with J gene TRBJ2-7, with 9 bases that match TRBD1. The CDR3 extends over 17 amino acids. The ends lost 2 bases at V and 2 bases at J; junction bases unmatched: 13. Germline V CDR1 and CDR2: GTSNPN, SVGIG (reference sequence). The CDR3 region is CAWSQLSGTGIPYEQYF. CDR3 nucleotide sequence: TGTGCCTGGAGTCAACTCTCCGGGACAGGGATCCCCTACGAGCAGTACTTC.

There are a few counts of this clone. The chain carries TRBV19 and TRBJ1-1, with D maybe TRBD1 (6 bases). This CDR3 comprises 15 residues. CDR1 is LNHDA and CDR2 is SQIVND in the germline V gene (reference sequence). V was cut by 3 bases and J by 0 bases, with 11 bases left in between. The CDR3 spells CASSMVGQMNTEAFF. In DNA, the CDR3 is TGTGCCAGTAGTATGGTCGGACAGATGAACACTGAAGCTTTCTTT.

The CDR3 nucleotides read TGTGCCACCAGTGATCACCCAGGGGAGGGGGAGTTCTTC. Translating gives CATSDHPGEGEFF. The chain joins TRBV24-1 to TRBJ2-1; TRBD2 might be the D (7 bases). The length of the CDR3 is 13 residues. Germline CDR1 KGHDR, CDR2 SFDVKD. V dropped 3 bases and J dropped 14 bases, with 16 bases sitting between them.

The chain has TRBV14 and TRBJ2-5, with D perhaps matching TRBD2 (5 bases). From germline, CDR1 is SGHDN and CDR2 FVKESK. The CDR3 has 13 amino acids. V lost 1 base and J lost 5, with 8 bases in between. The CDR3 nucleotides are TGTGCCAGCAGCCAAGTCCGAGGGGAGACCCAGTACTTC. Translation gives CASSQVRGETQYF.

V usage is TRBV11-2 and J usage is TRBJ2-1; D is undetermined. Germline loops: CDR1 SGHAT, CDR2 FQNNGV. Trimming removed 1 base from V and 3 bases from J, with 7 bases in between. CDR3 length equals 14 residues. The CDR3 sequence: CASSLAAVYNEQFF. CDR3 in DNA: TGTGCCAGCAGCTTAGCCGCAGTCTACAATGAGCAGTTCTTC.

This clone was recorded only once. The chain is built from TRBV5-4 and TRBJ1-6; D uncertain. Germline values: CDR1 SGHNT, CDR2 YYREEE (reference sequence). V was trimmed by 4 bases and J by 10 bases, leaving 21 bases between them. The CDR3 consists of 16 residues. CDR3 protein: CASSATGGRVGSPLHF. DNA of the CDR3: TGTGCCAGCAGCGCGACGGGAGGACGGGTAGGATCACCCCTCCACTTT.

The rearrangement uses TRBV7-6 and TRBJ2-7; no clear D. Germline V gives CDR1 SGHVS, CDR2 FNYEAQ. The CDR3 covers 13 residues. V was clipped by 4 bases and J by 6 bases, with 13 bases between them. The CDR3 loop is CASSSGSLSEQYF. The CDR3 region has the DNA TGTGCCAGCAGCTCGGGTTCTCTCTCCGAGCAGTACTTC.

Here the CDR3 reads CASSTGTDNYGYTF. The CDR3 DNA is TGCGCCAGCAGCACCGGGACAGATAACTATGGCTACACCTTC. The gene calls are TRBV10-2 and TRBJ1-2; 7 bases are shared with TRBD1. Germline V gene lookup returns CDR1 WSHSY and CDR2 SAAADI. This CDR3 comprises 14 residues. V gave up 6 bases and J gave up 1 base; unmatched junction bases: 5.

CDR3 sequence (DNA): TGTGCCAGCTCACCGGACAGGAGTAATTCACCCCTCCACTTT. Amino acids: CASSPDRSNSPLHF. The chain combines TRBV18 with TRBJ1-6, with 7 bases identical to TRBD1. J was trimmed by 6 bases and V by 3 bases; bases with no gene match: 2. CDR3 length: 14 residues. Germline V lookup: CDR1 KGHSH, CDR2 LQKENI. The complete variable domain, with remaining parts taken from reference TRBV18 and TRBJ1-6, reads NAGVMQNPRHLVRRRGQEARLRCSPMKGHSHVYWYRQLPEEGLKFMVYLQKENIIDESGMPKERFSAEFPKEGPSILRIQQVVRGDSAAYFCASSPDRSNSPLHFGNGTRLTVT.

The chain joins TRBV30 to TRBJ2-6, with D perhaps TRBD2 (6 bases). Germline CDR1 is GTSNPN and CDR2 is SVGIG (reference sequence). V was pared by 7 bases and J by 3 bases, with 7 bases between. This CDR3 comprises 12 residues. In DNA form, the CDR3 reads TGTGCCTCGCGGGGTGGGGCCAACGTCCTGACTTTC. This gives the protein CASRGGANVLTF. Full variable domain (missing parts from reference TRBV30 and TRBJ2-6): SQTIHQWPATLVQPVGSPLSLECTVEGTSNPNLYWYRQAAGRGLQLLFYSVGIGQISSEVPQNLSASRPQDRQFILSSKKLLLSDSGFYLCASRGGANVLTFGAGSRLTVL.

The genes are TRBV28 and TRBJ1-3; 7 bases agree with TRBD1. With V trimmed by 5 bases and J by 2 bases, 3 bases remained unmatched. The length of the CDR3 is 14 residues. Germline V CDR1 and CDR2: MDHEN, SYDVKM. CDR3 residues: CASSQDRAGNTIYF. The CDR3 DNA sequence: TGTGCCAGCAGTCAAGACAGGGCTGGAAACACCATATATTTT.

The table lists this clone with a count of one. This chain connects TRBV2 to TRBJ1-2, with D possibly TRBD1 on 5 matching bases. The CDR3 is 13 amino acids. The V gene's germline CDR1 is SNHLY and CDR2 FYNNEI. V shed 6 bases and J shed 4 bases, with 12 bases lying between them. CDR3 sequence (DNA): TGTGCCAGCAGGATAGGGGAGGGCTATGGCTACACCTTC. As protein: CASRIGEGYGYTF. The full variable domain, in which reference TRBV2 and TRBJ1-2 provide the parts outside the CDR3, is EPEVTQTPSHQVTQMGQEVILRCVPISNHLYFYWYRQILGQKVEFLVSFYNNEISEKSEIFDDQFSVERPDGSNFTLKIRSTKLEDSAMYFCASRIGEGYGYTFGSGTRLTVV.

The V call is TRBV7-8, the J call TRBJ1-4; 8 bases match TRBD1. Looked up from germline, CDR1 is SGHVS and CDR2 is FQNEAQ. J gave up 8 bases and V 5 bases, and 10 bases lay outside the gene matches. This CDR3 comprises 15 residues. The CDR3 DNA follows: TGTGCCAGCAGCACCCAGACAGGGGAGGAGGAAAAACTGTTTTTT. This translates into CASSTQTGEEEKLFF.

The rearrangement links TRBV15 to TRBJ1-1; D is uncertain. The V and J ends lost 6 bases and 6 bases respectively, with 14 bases between them. The germline CDR1 and CDR2 sequences are LNHNV and YYDKDF (reference sequence). There are 13 residues in the CDR3. As DNA, the CDR3 is TGTGCCACCAGTACTGCATCTAACGCTGAAGCTTTCTTT. Translated, it gives CATSTASNAEAFF.

The chain joins TRBV24-1 to TRBJ2-2, with 9 bases aligning to TRBD1. The germline gives CDR1 KGHDR, CDR2 SFDVKD. J was trimmed by 3 bases and V by 3 bases; bases with no gene match: 7. This CDR3 has 17 residues. The CDR3 here is CATSDPTGGQYTGELFF. CDR3 sequence (DNA): TGTGCCACCAGTGATCCGACAGGGGGGCAATACACCGGGGAGCTGTTTTTT.